This T cell receptor beta chain is from a study of glioma-infiltrating T cells after dendritic cell vaccination. Study-wide context: Dendritic cell vaccination trial patients had either newly diagnosed or recurrent glioblastoma. Three intradermal dendritic cell vaccine injections were given every two weeks.

Regarding the study as a whole: Higher pretreatment TIL content predicted longer progression-free time and survival.

TCRdb's copy holds only in-frame clones and misses some; the assay was immunoSEQ multiplex PCR. The sample has 90,000 to 100,000 clones; approximately 81% are singletons. As for this clone: Its antigen is unidentified. Germline and junction disagree at one end, which may indicate a read error.

The CDR3 runs to 12 residues. CDR1 is SGHNT, CDR2 YENEEA, per germline. The sequenced sample was blood, obtained before dendritic cell vaccination. This TCR was sampled from a human donor with glioblastoma. The chain uses TRBV11-3 and TRBJ1-1; D not certain. The DNA of the CDR3 is TGTGCCAGCAGCTTAGATAGTTCGTCCCCATCATTT. Its translation: CASSLDSSSPSF.